The 3 T cell receptor beta chains in this list originate from one sample, sequenced in a study of CD8+ T cells in alopecia areata. Sequencing used cDNA as its template, made by extracting RNA and reverse transcribing it. Data came from immunoSEQ multiplex PCR; TCRdb stores just in-frame clones and leaves some out. Here the sample spans under 75,000 clones, 40% to 50% being singletons. Sequencing was performed on CD8+ T cells sorted from blood, taken at week 0. These receptors were taken from a human donor with alopecia areata.

This chain links TRBV27 with TRBJ2-7; possible D gene TRBD2, 6 bases. Trimming stripped 7 bases from V and 12 bases from J, with 16 bases between. CDR3 length: 11 amino acids. The germline CDR1 and CDR2 sequences are MNHEY and SMNVEV (reference sequence). The chain's CDR3 is CASTDRLDTYF. CDR3 bases: TGTGCCAGCACCGACCGACTAGATACGTACTTC.

This clone has more than one count but fewer than ten. The J gene is TRBJ2-5, the V gene TRBV27; D is perhaps TRBD1 (6 bases). The CDR3 spans 14 residues. The germline V gene encodes CDR1 MNHEY and CDR2 SMNVEV (reference sequence). V lost 2 bases, J lost 5 bases, and 12 bases lay in between. Here the CDR3 reads CASSLVDSSETQYF. The CDR3 bases are TGTGCCAGCAGTTTAGTGGACAGTTCGGAGACCCAGTACTTC.

In its sample, this clone was seen a few times. The chain uses TRBV6-6 and TRBJ1-4; D is possibly TRBD1 (5 bases). The CDR3 contains 14 residues. The V gene lost 6 bases and the J gene lost 7 bases, with 15 bases spanning the gap. Germline assignment: CDR1 MNHNY and CDR2 SVGAGI (reference sequence). CDR3 bases: TGTGCCAGCAGGGGGGGACCCTGGAGTGAAAAACTGTTTTTT. Residues: CASRGGPWSEKLFF.